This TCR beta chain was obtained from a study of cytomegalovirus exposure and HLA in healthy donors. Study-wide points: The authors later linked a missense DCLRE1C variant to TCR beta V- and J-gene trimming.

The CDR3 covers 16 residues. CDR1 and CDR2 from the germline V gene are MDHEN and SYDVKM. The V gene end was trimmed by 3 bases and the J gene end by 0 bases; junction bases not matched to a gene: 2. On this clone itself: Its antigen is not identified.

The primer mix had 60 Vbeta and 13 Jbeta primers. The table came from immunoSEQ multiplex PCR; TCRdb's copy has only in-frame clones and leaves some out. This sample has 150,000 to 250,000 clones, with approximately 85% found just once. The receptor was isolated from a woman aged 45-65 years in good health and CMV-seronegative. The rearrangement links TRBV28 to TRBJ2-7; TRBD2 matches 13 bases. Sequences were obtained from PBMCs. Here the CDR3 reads CASSFTSGRASYEQYF. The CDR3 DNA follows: TGTGCCAGCAGTTTCACTAGCGGGAGGGCCTCCTACGAGCAGTACTTC.